This T cell receptor beta chain was observed in a study of blood T cell repertoires in COVID-19. Background on the study: Italy, Spain and the United States were the sources of the convalescent and acute COVID-19 samples.

Measured with immunoSEQ multiplex PCR; TCRdb has only the in-frame clones, and not every one. The profile covers around 300,000 clones, with approximately 83% appearing a single time and 7.5% to 10% taken by the ten largest. The ends lost 6 bases at V and 0 bases at J; junction bases unmatched: 11. This CDR3 contains 17 residues. The V gene's germline CDR1 is ENHRY and CDR2 SYGVKD. V usage is TRBV10-3 and J usage is TRBJ2-7; TRBD1 aligns across 10 bases. Sequenced input: peripheral blood. The receptor was derived from a woman aged 45-65 years who had recovered from COVID-19. CDR3 region: CAISAGQGIASSYEQYF. CDR3 DNA: TGTGCCATCAGCGCGGGACAGGGGATTGCGAGCTCCTACGAGCAGTACTTC.